Described below is a single TCR beta chain sequence and its context. Its specific antigen is unknown. CDR1 is given as MNHNS and CDR2 as SASEGT, both from the germline V gene. The CDR3 runs 14 amino acids, cysteine and phenylalanine included. DNA is not recorded here. The data were taken from a study of T cells expressing NK-cell markers (TCRdb year 2020). Context from the whole study: Three sorted T-cell subsets (CD3+CD56+NKG2C+, CD3+CD56+NKG2C- and CD3+CD56-NKG2C+) from fewer than 10 donors had their TCR beta-chain repertoires profiled. Among the eight sequenced donors, only one was HCMV-seronegative, while the other seven were HCMV-seropositive. The eight sequenced donors were randomly selected healthy volunteers, three men and five women. Sequencing of the libraries produced 2 x 150 bp reads on Illumina HiSeq 2000/2500, MiSeq or NextSeq. What the authors observed across the whole study: Those dominant clonotypes were again the most abundant among CD3+CD56-NKG2C+ cells in a handful of donors, at about 28.3-60.1%. In six donors, the dominant CD3+CD56+NKG2C+ clonotypes ranked among the top 10 CD8+ clonotypes, making up about 1.0-8% of CD8+ T cells. Whether the expanded NKG2C-expressing T cell clones were specific for HCMV antigens was left unclear.

For sequencing, an Illumina HiSeq 2000 was employed. 5'RACE template switching, by which a universal primer site and unique molecular identifiers were added, was used to make TCR beta cDNA libraries. Synthesis of cDNA was primed from the TCR beta constant segment and was followed by two consecutive PCR amplification steps. As for how the authors treated the data: MIGEC handled demultiplexing of the reads and grouping by UMI, while MiTCR was used to assemble and quantify clonotypes. To exclude erroneous sequences, only TCR cDNA sequences supported by at least two reads were retained. The tcR package was used for downstream repertoire analysis, with clonotypes matched between fractions based on CDR3 nucleotide sequence plus V segment. VDJmatch was used to annotate antigen specificity against VDJdb, with one amino acid substitution in CDR3 permitted. TCRdb reanalyzed the reads, keeping one entry per CDR3 protein sequence and omitting DNA. V and J calls and clone size were set by TCRdb, not the authors. This sample's table contains approximately 150,000 distinct CDR3 sequences. Clones ranked in the top ten supply roughly 20% of the sample.

HCMV serostatus was determined by detecting HCMV-specific IgG in serum with a commercial ELISA kit. Ficoll density gradient centrifugation was used to isolate peripheral blood mononuclear cells from blood. The receptor's source is a woman between 18 and 70 years old in good health. Sequenced input: blood T cells: a sorted CD56 or NKG2C T cell subset, CD4+ or CD8+ T cells, or bulk PBMC T cells (not recorded which). The rearrangement combines TRBV6-1 with TRBJ1-4; TCRdb outputs TRBD1, but without DNA this stays unchecked. For the CDR3, the sequence is CASRQGDTNEKLFF.